One T cell receptor (beta chain) is described in this entry. What it recognizes is unknown. The data originate from a study of a mutant IDH1 vaccine in newly diagnosed glioma. Study-level background: Following radiotherapy alone, or alongside temozolomide cycles, vaccination was started after an interval of 4-6 weeks.

The time point: week 5, during vaccination. A 20-mer mutant IDH1 peptide at 300 ug was injected subcutaneously with topical imiquimod. V was shortened by 2 bases and J by 0 bases, with 13 bases between the two germline ends. Germline-derived CDR1 and CDR2 are KGHSH and LQKENI. This CDR3 contains 16 residues. Clones were sequenced by immunoSEQ multiplex PCR, and TCRdb holds only the in-frame ones, with some missing. The sample shows over 50,000 clones, around 89% of them seen only once. The sequenced sample was PBMCs, obtained from a glioma patient whose treatment included an IDH1 peptide vaccine. The TCR was taken from a woman aged 40 to 49 with glioma. The genes are TRBV18 and TRBJ1-1; D is uncertain. This CDR3 reads CASSPGRSPMNTEAFF. The CDR3 nucleotides read TGTGCCAGCTCACCAGGACGGAGCCCTATGAACACTGAAGCTTTCTTT. Based on the CDR3 plus reference TRBV18 and TRBJ1-1, the full variable domain is NAGVMQNPRHLVRRRGQEARLRCSPMKGHSHVYWYRQLPEEGLKFMVYLQKENIIDESGMPKERFSAEFPKEGPSILRIQQVVRGDSAAYFCASSPGRSPMNTEAFFGQGTRLTVV.